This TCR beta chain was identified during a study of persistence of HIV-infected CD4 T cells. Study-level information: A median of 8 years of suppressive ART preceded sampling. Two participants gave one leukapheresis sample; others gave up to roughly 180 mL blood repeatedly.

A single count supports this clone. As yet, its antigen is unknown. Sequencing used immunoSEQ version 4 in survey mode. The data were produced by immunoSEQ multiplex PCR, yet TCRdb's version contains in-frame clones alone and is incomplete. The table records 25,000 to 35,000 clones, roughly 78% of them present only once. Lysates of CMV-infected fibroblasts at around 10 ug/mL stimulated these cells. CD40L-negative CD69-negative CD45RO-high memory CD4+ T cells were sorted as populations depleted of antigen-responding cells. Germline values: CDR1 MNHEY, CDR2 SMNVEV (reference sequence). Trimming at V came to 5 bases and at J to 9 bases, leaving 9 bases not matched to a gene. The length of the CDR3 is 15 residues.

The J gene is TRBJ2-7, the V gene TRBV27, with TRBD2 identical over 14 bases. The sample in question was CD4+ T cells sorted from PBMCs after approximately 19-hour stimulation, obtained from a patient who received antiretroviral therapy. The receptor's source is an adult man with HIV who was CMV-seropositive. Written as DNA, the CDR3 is TGTGCCAGCAGTGCCCGACTAGCGGGGGGGACCGCGCAGTACTTC. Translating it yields CASSARLAGGTAQYF.